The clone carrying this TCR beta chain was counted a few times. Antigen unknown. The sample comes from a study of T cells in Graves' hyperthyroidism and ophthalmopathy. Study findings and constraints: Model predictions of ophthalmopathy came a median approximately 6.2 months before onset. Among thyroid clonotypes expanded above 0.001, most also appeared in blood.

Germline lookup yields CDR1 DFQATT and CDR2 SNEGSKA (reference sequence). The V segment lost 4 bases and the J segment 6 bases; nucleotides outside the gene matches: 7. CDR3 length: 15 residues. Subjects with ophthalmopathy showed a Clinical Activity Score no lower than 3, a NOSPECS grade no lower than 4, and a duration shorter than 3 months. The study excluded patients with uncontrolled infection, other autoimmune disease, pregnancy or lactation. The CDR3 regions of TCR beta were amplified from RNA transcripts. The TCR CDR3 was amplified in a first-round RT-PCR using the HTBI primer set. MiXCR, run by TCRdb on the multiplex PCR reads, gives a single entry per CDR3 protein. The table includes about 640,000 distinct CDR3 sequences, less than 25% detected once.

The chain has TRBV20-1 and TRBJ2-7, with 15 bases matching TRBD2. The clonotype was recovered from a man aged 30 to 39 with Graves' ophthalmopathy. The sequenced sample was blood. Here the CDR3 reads CSATLGLAGGSEQYF. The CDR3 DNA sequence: TGCAGTGCTACCCTGGGACTAGCGGGAGGAAGCGAGCAGTACTTC.